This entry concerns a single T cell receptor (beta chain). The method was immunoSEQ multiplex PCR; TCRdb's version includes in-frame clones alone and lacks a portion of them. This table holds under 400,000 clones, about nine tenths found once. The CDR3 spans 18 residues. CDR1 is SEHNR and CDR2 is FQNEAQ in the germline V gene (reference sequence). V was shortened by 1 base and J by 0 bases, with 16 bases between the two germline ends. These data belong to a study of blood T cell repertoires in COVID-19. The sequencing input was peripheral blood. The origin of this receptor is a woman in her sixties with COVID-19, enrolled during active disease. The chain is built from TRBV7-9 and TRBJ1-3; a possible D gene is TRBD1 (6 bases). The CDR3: CASSLVGGGSPSGNTIYF. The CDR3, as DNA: TGTGCCAGCAGCTTAGTAGGGGGGGGTTCGCCCTCTGGAAACACCATATATTTT.